This T cell receptor beta chain was observed in a study of blood T cell repertoires in COVID-19. Turning to the study itself: Samples representing acute and convalescent COVID-19 were sourced from the United States, Italy and Spain.

In the original analysis: Nucleated cell counts were estimated from reference gene primer amplification. The assay was immunoSEQ multiplex PCR, and TCRdb's table has in-frame clones only and misses some. Clone size and the V and J calls come from that table; the DNA yielded D and trimming. The top ten hold roughly 2.1% of the sample, which has 97,000 or so clones, roughly 92% seen once. This clone was counted a single time. V lost 3 bases to trimming and J lost 0 bases, with 5 bases between them. CDR3 length: 13 amino acids. The germline CDR1 and CDR2 sequences are LGHDT and YNNKEL (reference sequence).

The clonotype was recovered from a woman in her 50s with COVID-19, enrolled during active disease. The sequenced material came from peripheral blood. The genes are TRBV3-1 (or the pseudogene TRBV3-2) and TRBJ1-1, with D hard to call. The CDR3 nucleotides read TGTGCCAGCAGCCACTCTGTGAACACTGAAGCTTTCTTT. It translates to CASSHSVNTEAFF.